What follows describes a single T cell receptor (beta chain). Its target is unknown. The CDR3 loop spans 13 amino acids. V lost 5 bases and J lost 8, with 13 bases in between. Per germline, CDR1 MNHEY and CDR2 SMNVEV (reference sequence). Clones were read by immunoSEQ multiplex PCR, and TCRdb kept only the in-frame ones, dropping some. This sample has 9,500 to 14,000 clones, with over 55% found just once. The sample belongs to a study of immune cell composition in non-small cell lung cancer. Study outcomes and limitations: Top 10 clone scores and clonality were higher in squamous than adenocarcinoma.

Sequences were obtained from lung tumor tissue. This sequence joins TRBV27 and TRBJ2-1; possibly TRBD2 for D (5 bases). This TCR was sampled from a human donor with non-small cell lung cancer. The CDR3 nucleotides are TGTGCCAGCAGTCATGGAGGTCGGGATGAGCAGTTCTTC. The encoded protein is CASSHGGRDEQFF.